The T cell receptor beta chain described here comes from a study of human T cells and chemical hapten exposure. About the research overall: The sensitizer, 2% DPC, was used on about 2 cm by about 2 cm of upper inner arm skin. TCR yield per sample varied, mainly due to pooled library volumes.

TCRdb analysed the RACE reads with MiXCR anew, one entry per CDR3 protein. Of roughly 70,000 distinct CDR3 sequences listed, 32% were seen once; the top ten hold nearly 9%. This clonotype was seen a few times. The germline V and J ends were trimmed by 6 bases and 6 bases, with 11 bases remaining between them. Germline lookup yields CDR1 MNHEY and CDR2 SMNVEV (reference sequence). The length of the CDR3 is 13 residues. Stated time point: patch test 1, 2 weeks after DPC sensitization. Noted treatment: therapeutic diphenylcyclopropenone sensitization with weekly scalp DPC. Each patch test followed a blood draw. Every donor had alopecia and was 18 to 70 years old; all were suitable for DPC.

The rearrangement joins TRBV27 to TRBJ2-2; D gene uncertain. Sequenced here: whole blood, sampled in connection with sensitization to the hapten diphenylcyclopropenone (DPC). The TCR comes from a man aged 35 to 55 with alopecia areata. Some clones in this sample may be carry-over from other donors' samples. The CDR3 loop is CASSSEWAGELFF. The CDR3 DNA follows: TGTGCCAGCAGCTCTGAGTGGGCCGGGGAGCTGTTTTTT.